Following are 15 T cell receptor beta chains from one sample sequenced in a study of breast tumors, draining lymph nodes, adjacent tissues. Samples came from axillary lymph nodes draining the breast cancer. TCRdb redid the calling of the multiplex PCR reads with MiXCR, one entry per CDR3 protein. The sample consists of under 250,000 distinct CDR3 sequences, about 30% of them appearing once. Sequenced: axillary lymph node tissue. Every receptor here comes from a female donor with breast cancer. Some clones in this sample may be carry-over from other donors' samples.

To note about this clonotype: Compared with germline, one end of the junction differs, possibly owing to a read error. This rearrangement joins TRBV7-2 to TRBJ2-3; 8 bases line up with TRBD2. Germline V CDR1 and CDR2: SGHTA, FQGNSA. This CDR3 is 18 amino acids long. CDR3 region: CASSQDLLAGRSTHTQYF. DNA for the CDR3: TGTGCCAGCAGCCAAGATCTTCTAGCGGGTAGGAGCACACATACGCAGTATTTT.

At least ten counts were recorded for this clonotype. The chain joins TRBV12-3 or TRBV12-4 to TRBJ2-7, with 10 bases lining up with TRBD2. The CDR3 loop spans 15 amino acids. V gave up 4 bases and J gave up 6 bases; unmatched junction bases: 9. The CDR3, as DNA: TGTGCCAGCAGTTCTCTCCTAGCGGGAGCGCTCGAGCAGTACTTC. Amino acid sequence: CASSSLLAGALEQYF.

This clonotype was counted ten times or more. The CDR3 DNA reads TGTGCCATCAGTGAGGGTACGGGTAAAGAGACCCAGTACTTC. It codes for CAISEGTGKETQYF. V usage is TRBV10-3 and J usage is TRBJ2-5; D gene uncertain. The CDR3 covers 14 residues. The germline V and J ends were trimmed by 2 bases and 3 bases, with 10 bases remaining between them. Germline assignment: CDR1 ENHRY and CDR2 SYGVKD.

This clonotype was recorded at least ten times. This chain connects TRBV5-4 to TRBJ2-1, with D possibly being TRBD2 (6 bases). CDR1 and CDR2 from the germline V gene are SGHNT and YYREEE (reference sequence). With 7 bases removed from V and 3 bases from J, the gap between germline ends came to 17 bases. The CDR3 is 15 residues long. The CDR3 spells CASCPDGGVYNEQFF. In DNA form, the CDR3 reads TGTGCCAGCTGCCCCGATGGCGGGGTCTACAATGAGCAGTTCTTC.

This clonotype has a count of ten or more. This CDR3 is CASSTSGTWELFF. CDR3 DNA sequence: TGTGCCAGCAGCACTAGCGGTACCTGGGAGCTGTTTTTT. The chain joins TRBV6-1 to TRBJ2-2; the match to TRBD2 covers 8 bases. The CDR3 contains 13 residues. The ends lost 6 bases at V and 9 bases at J; junction bases unmatched: 6. Germline CDR1 and CDR2: MNHNS and SASEGT.

This clonotype was observed a handful of times. This rearrangement joins TRBV3-1 to TRBJ2-1, with D maybe TRBD2 (5 bases). V was clipped by 2 bases and J by 5 bases, with 10 bases between them. This CDR3 has 14 residues. Germline CDR1 and CDR2: LGHDT and YNNKEL (reference sequence). The CDR3 nucleotides read TGTGCCAGCAGCCAATTCACAGCGGACAATGAGCAGTTCTTC. Its translation is CASSQFTADNEQFF.

The V gene is TRBV19, the J gene TRBJ1-1; D possibly corresponds to TRBD1 (6 bases). Germline V gene data show CDR1 as LNHDA and CDR2 as SQIVND (reference sequence). Trimming removed 5 bases from V and 6 bases from J, with 19 bases in between. The CDR3 is 15 residues long. The CDR3 loop reads CASSGVGGRAAEAFF. Written as DNA, the CDR3 is TGTGCCAGTAGTGGGGTGGGGGGCCGAGCAGCTGAAGCTTTCTTT.

This clonotype was seen many times. This chain links TRBV11-2 with TRBJ2-7; D is tentatively TRBD1 or TRBD2 (5 bases each). V lost 5 bases, J lost 6 bases, and 14 bases lay in between. CDR3 size: 13 residues. From germline, CDR1 is SGHAT and CDR2 FQNNGV. CDR3: CASSQGRGTEQYF. The CDR3 DNA is TGTGCCAGCAGCCAGGGACGTGGCACCGAGCAGTACTTC. The variable domain in full, completed from reference TRBV11-2 and TRBJ2-7, reads EAGVAQSPRYKIIEKRQSVAFWCNPISGHATLYWYQQILGQGPKLLIQFQNNGVVDDSQLPKDRFSAERLKGVDSTLKIQPAKLEDSAVYLCASSQGRGTEQYFGPGTRLTVT.

In this sample, this clonotype turned up many times. The chain has TRBV7-9 and TRBJ2-2; TRBD2 matches at 10 bases. V was clipped by 5 bases and J by 2 bases; unmatched bases: 5. Germline lookup yields CDR1 SEHNR and CDR2 FQNEAQ (reference sequence). The CDR3 is made up of 16 amino acids. CDR3 nucleotide sequence: TGTGCCAGCAGCCTGACTAGCGGGTATAACACCGGGGAGCTGTTTTTT. Residues: CASSLTSGYNTGELFF.

The chain carries TRBV19 and TRBJ2-2; D is ambiguous. This CDR3 comprises 14 residues. Germline lookup yields CDR1 LNHDA and CDR2 SQIVND (reference sequence). V was trimmed by 7 bases and J by 6 bases, leaving 15 bases between them. CDR3 nucleotide sequence: TGTGCCAGTAAGAGAGGCGCGAAACCCGGGGAGCTGTTTTTT. Residues: CASKRGAKPGELFF.

At least ten counts were recorded for this clonotype. The chain joins TRBV29-1 to TRBJ2-7; TRBD1 aligns across 9 bases. V lost 6 bases to trimming and J lost 5 bases; unmatched junction nucleotides: 8. CDR1 is SQVTM, CDR2 ANQGSEA, per germline. The CDR3 has 13 amino acids. CDR3 nucleotide sequence: TGCAGCGTGGGAGGACAGGGGATGGACGAGCAGTACTTC. Translating it yields CSVGGQGMDEQYF.

This clonotype was picked up many times. The rearrangement joins TRBV14 to TRBJ2-1; no clear D. CDR3 length: 15 amino acids. Germline lookup yields CDR1 SGHDN and CDR2 FVKESK. V was clipped by 2 bases and J by 1 base, with 9 bases between them. CDR3 DNA: TGTGCCAGCAGCCAATTCCAAGCTTCCTACAATGAGCAGTTCTTC. Translated: CASSQFQASYNEQFF.

The chain joins TRBV25-1 to TRBJ2-7, with a possible D match to TRBD2 (6 bases). CDR1 and CDR2 from the germline V gene are MGHDK and SYGVNS. This CDR3 is 15 amino acids long. The V and J ends lost 2 bases and 2 bases respectively, with 13 bases between them. CDR3 residues: CASSEPRAGTYEQYF. CDR3 coding DNA: TGTGCCAGCAGTGAACCGCGGGCGGGAACCTACGAGCAGTACTTC.

This clonotype came up many times. This chain links TRBV6-1 with TRBJ1-5; D not resolved. The CDR3 totals 14 residues. Germline lookup yields CDR1 MNHNS and CDR2 SASEGT. The ends were cut back, 7 bases at V and 2 bases at J, with 12 bases in the middle. The DNA of the CDR3 is TGTGCCAGCACGTGGACGTGGGGCAATCAGCCCCAGCATTTT. This translates into CASTWTWGNQPQHF.

The rearrangement joins TRBV15 to TRBJ2-5, with a weak D call TRBD2 (5 bases). V gave up 4 bases and J gave up 0 bases, with 15 bases separating them. CDR3 length equals 16 residues. Germline V gene sequence: CDR1 LNHNV, CDR2 YYDKDF (reference sequence). CDR3 in amino acids: CATSKTSSNNQETQYF. The CDR3 region has the DNA TGTGCCACCAGCAAGACCTCTAGCAATAACCAAGAGACCCAGTACTTC.